This TCR beta chain was captured in a study of T cells in Graves' hyperthyroidism and ophthalmopathy (dated by TCRdb to the late 2010s). Some background on the complete study: TCR V-J signatures able to tell the groups apart were searched for in a discovery cohort of 95 to 100 patients, of whom 40 to 45 had Graves' ophthalmopathy and some 60 had stable Graves' hyperthyroidism. Prospective prediction of ophthalmopathy was tested in an independent validation cohort consisting of under 20 hyperthyroidism patients and over 15 patients who later progressed to ophthalmopathy. The 90 to 100 discovery patients were randomly divided into training and test sets at a 7:3 ratio. In six Graves' hyperthyroidism patients, the study also compared T-cell repertoires from thyroid tissue with T-cell repertoires from blood. After sampling, hyperthyroidism patients received methimazole starting at 30 mg daily, and ophthalmopathy patients received high-dose intravenous methylprednisolone. TCR Vbeta CDR3 sequencing of around 130 peripheral blood samples (over 40 ophthalmopathy, over 70 hyperthyroidism and around 17 progressor patients) is reported in the paper. The investigation overall reported the following: Sample size was not statistically predetermined, and investigators were not blinded to group allocation. In validation, progression to ophthalmopathy was predicted by the model with 70.59% sensitivity and approximately 78% specificity, a median of roughly 6 months before onset. Most expanded thyroid clonotypes (frequency above 0.001) were also detected in blood, a finding suggesting that blood repertoires may reflect thyroid immune responses. Ophthalmopathy was separated from stable hyperthyroidism by a 13 V-J signature model, with about 88% sensitivity and approximately 84% specificity obtained in cross-validation and 80%/75% obtained in testing.

The TCR beta CDR3 regions were amplified from the RNA transcripts. The TCR CDR3 was subjected to a first round of RT-PCR using the HTBI primer set and the Qiagen OneStep RT-PCR kit. Libraries were constructed in a second round of multiplex PCR, after which size selection and purification were carried out. Paired-end sequencing of the libraries was performed with 100 bp reads on an Illumina HiSeq2000. The original methods were these. SOAPnuke was used to process the raw data, removing reads that contained adapters or uncalled bases, had a mean Phred below 15, or lacked an exact match to the constant primer or identifier. High-quality paired reads were merged using COPE v1.2.5, and each unique nucleotide sequence was defined as a clonotype. MiTCR v1.1 was used to align the clonotypes against IMGT TRBV, TRBD and TRBJ reference segments. The analysis included only V-J combinations with a frequency above 0.0001, which together covered 98% to 99.2% of the repertoires. A TCS score was defined as the ratio of F50 (clonal expansion) to E x V (chaos), with BLOSUM62-based TCRdist applied between CDR3 peptides within each V-J. Welch's t-statistics and random forest reduced 514 V-J features to roughly 13, which were used in a naive Bayes classifier (R e1071). The Morisita-Horn index was used to measure how similar the thyroid and blood repertoires were. The raw public reads went through TCRdb reprocessing: fastp at Q25, MiXCR clone calling, in-frame beta chains kept. Duplicate CDR3 protein sequences are folded into a single record with the most common DNA and genes. What appears here as the V and J calls and clone size reflects TCRdb's work, not the paper's. The sample has over 500,000 distinct CDR3 sequences on record, 46% of them singletons. Together, the top ten hold about 40% of the sample.

The study excluded patients with uncontrolled infections, other autoimmune diseases, pregnancy or lactation. Diagnoses were established on the basis of clinical symptoms, serum thyroxine and TRAb, thyroid ultrasound, and orbital computed tomography. Total RNA was extracted with Trizol reagent, and quality was checked on an Agilent 2100 Bioanalyzer. This clonotype showed up just a few times. No cognate antigen has been identified for it. One base away there is no much larger clone; base qualities are not given. CDR1 ENHRY and CDR2 SYGVKD are derived from the germline V gene. Reading from cysteine to phenylalanine, the CDR3 counts 15 amino acids. The kept DNA is CDR3 alone, 45 bases in frame from the first base.

The clonotype was recovered from an adult woman with Graves' disease, either hyperthyroidism or ophthalmopathy (not recorded which). Sequencing input: peripheral blood or thyroid tissue (not recorded which). The chain uses TRBV10-3 and TRBJ2-5; TRBD2 might be the D gene, on 7 matching bases. CDR3 loop: CAGGQGWVGQETQYF. The DNA sequence follows: TGTGCGGGGGGGCAGGGGTGGGTTGGCCAAGAGACCCAGTACTTC.